The T cell receptor (beta chain) described here comes from a study of Ad26.COV2.S vaccination and SARS-CoV-2 variants. Study-wide context: Dosing was one shot or two shots 56 days apart.

Findings and caveats of the study: Breadth measured for non-spike TCRs was similar across vaccine and placebo recipients.

Documented treatment: around 19 received Ad26.COV2.S at low or high dose, single or two shots; 5 received placebo; per-sample allocation not given. Each sample was drawn 63 days after the first injection (of vaccine or placebo). Method: immunoSEQ multiplex PCR; TCRdb's copy keeps in-frame clones and lacks some. The sample yields 500,000 or so clones, approximately 90% seen once. Turning to this clone: Its antigen is as yet unknown.

This CDR3 comprises 15 residues. With 4 bases removed from V and 1 base from J, the gap between germline ends came to 13 bases. CDR1 and CDR2 from the germline V gene are SGDLS and YYNGEE. The clonotype was recovered from a person aged 18-60 years who received the Ad26.COV2.S COVID-19 vaccine or a placebo. This chain links TRBV9 with TRBJ2-3, with D unresolved. Material: peripheral blood, obtained in a trial of Ad26.COV2.S vaccine versus placebo. The CDR3 nucleotides are TGTGCCAGCAGCCCCCCGTTAACGGGCACAGATACGCAGTATTTT. Protein: CASSPPLTGTDTQYF.